A selection of T cell receptor beta chains follows, all from one sample in a study of blood T cell repertoires in COVID-19. Method: immunoSEQ multiplex PCR; TCRdb's copy keeps in-frame clones and lacks some. This table holds roughly 45,000 clones, 75% to 90% found once. Material for sequencing was peripheral blood. The receptors were sampled from a human donor in a cohort sampled during active COVID-19. CDR3s leave out the opening cysteine and the closing phenylalanine or tryptophan.

length: 12; J: TRBJ2-6; V: TRBV3-1/TRBV3-2; CDR3: ASRSISGANVLT
length: 12; J: TRBJ1-1; V: TRBV6-4; CDR3: ASSKTLTGSEAF
length: 12; J: TRBJ2-7; V: TRBV5-6; CDR3: ASSLEGELYEQY
length: 13; J: TRBJ2-7; V: TRBV5-6; CDR3: ASSWIGQGRNEQY
length: 13; J: TRBJ2-1; V: TRBV28; CDR3: ASNKLRQGTNEQF
length: 13; J: TRBJ1-1; V: TRBV10-1; CDR3: ASSVRGKKNTEAF
length: 11; J: TRBJ2-7; V: TRBV28; CDR3: ASRMTGFHEQY
length: 14; J: TRBJ2-7; V: TRBV4-3; CDR3: ASSQGYLASKGEQY
length: 13; J: TRBJ1-4; V: TRBV13; CDR3: ASSLGDRGPEKLF
length: 10; J: TRBJ1-5; V: TRBV7-9; CDR3: ASSSLAEPQH
length: 10; J: TRBJ1-2; V: TRBV19; CDR3: ASRTGNYGYT
length: 13; J: TRBJ1-5; V: TRBV19; CDR3: ASSIGPGDNQPQH
length: 11; J: TRBJ1-1; V: TRBV7-2; CDR3: ASSLGEGTEAF